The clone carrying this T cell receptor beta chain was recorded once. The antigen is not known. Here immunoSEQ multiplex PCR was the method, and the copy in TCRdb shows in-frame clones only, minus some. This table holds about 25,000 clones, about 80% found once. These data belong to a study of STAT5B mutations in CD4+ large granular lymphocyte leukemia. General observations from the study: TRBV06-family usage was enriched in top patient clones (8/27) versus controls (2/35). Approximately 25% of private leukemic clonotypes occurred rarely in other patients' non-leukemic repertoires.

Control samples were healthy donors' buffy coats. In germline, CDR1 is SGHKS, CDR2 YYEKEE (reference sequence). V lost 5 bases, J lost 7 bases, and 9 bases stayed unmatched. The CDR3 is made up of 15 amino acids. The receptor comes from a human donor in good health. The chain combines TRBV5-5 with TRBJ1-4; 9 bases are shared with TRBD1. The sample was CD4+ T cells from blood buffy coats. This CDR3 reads CASRPNRGLGEKLFF. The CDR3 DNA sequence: TGTGCCAGCAGGCCGAACAGGGGGCTCGGTGAAAAACTGTTTTTT.